Many counts were recorded for the clone carrying this TCR beta chain. As yet, its antigen is unknown. This entry is derived from a study of T cells in Graves' hyperthyroidism and ophthalmopathy. The study's findings and limits: Most thyroid clonotypes expanded above 0.001 appeared in blood too. The model identified upcoming ophthalmopathy a median roughly 6.5 months ahead of onset.

When ophthalmopathy did not progress within 18 months, Graves' hyperthyroidism was considered stable. Uncontrolled infections, other autoimmune diseases, pregnancy or lactation led to exclusion of patients. The V gene's germline CDR1 is SNHLY and CDR2 FYNNEI. This CDR3 comprises 14 residues. V dropped 6 bases and J dropped 3 bases, with 14 bases sitting between them. There were TCR beta CDR3 regions amplified from RNA transcripts. The HTBI primer set drove a first-round RT-PCR of the TCR CDR3. MiXCR, applied by TCRdb to the multiplex PCR reads, yields one record per CDR3 protein. The table shows a few hundred thousand distinct CDR3 sequences, with over 13% occurring only once.

The source of this sequence is a woman between 18 and 29 years old with Graves' hyperthyroidism. The sequencing input was blood. The genes are TRBV2 and TRBJ1-1; no clear D. CDR3 in amino acids: CASSPAIPDTEAFF. CDR3 in DNA: TGTGCCAGCAGCCCGGCCATACCGGACACTGAAGCTTTCTTT.